This is a list of T cell receptor beta chains from one sample in a study of CXCR3-negative and CXCR3-positive naive CD8 T cells. TCRdb re-called the 5' RACE reads and gives one entry per CDR3 protein, without DNA. Recorded for this sample: 55,000 to 75,000 distinct CDR3 sequences. Sequences were obtained from naive CXCR3+ CD8+ T cells from blood. The receptors derive from a human donor in good health. Some clones in this sample may be carry-over from other donors' samples. Each CDR3 is given with its conserved first and last residue. The size entry is marked missing in some rows and otherwise reads once, few, many or a size class.

j_gene: TRBJ2-1
v_gene: TRBV9
abundance: -
CDR3aa: CASSSLESVRFF

j_gene: TRBJ1-2
v_gene: TRBV9
abundance: -
CDR3aa: CASSVALRGSSYGYTF

j_gene: TRBJ1-1
v_gene: TRBV29-1
abundance: -
CDR3aa: CSVGTGQGKGDTEAFF

j_gene: TRBJ2-3
v_gene: TRBV29-1
abundance: -
CDR3aa: CSVEDSYTDTQYF

j_gene: TRBJ2-7
v_gene: TRBV7-9
abundance: -
CDR3aa: CASSPRGPYEQYF

j_gene: TRBJ1-1
v_gene: TRBV19
abundance: -
CDR3aa: CAGTGLDSNTEAFF

j_gene: TRBJ2-7
v_gene: TRBV29-1
abundance: medium-sized
CDR3aa: CSVEGQTSYEQYF

j_gene: TRBJ2-7
v_gene: TRBV6-2/TRBV6-3
abundance: -
CDR3aa: CASSRIGTRESDEQYF

j_gene: TRBJ1-1
v_gene: TRBV11-2
abundance: -
CDR3aa: CASSSRRQEVNTEAFF

j_gene: TRBJ2-7
v_gene: TRBV5-6
abundance: -
CDR3aa: CASSFRGTTYEQYF

j_gene: TRBJ2-1
v_gene: TRBV4-3
abundance: -
CDR3aa: CASSRTRQGNNEQFF

j_gene: TRBJ1-1
v_gene: TRBV4-3
abundance: -
CDR3aa: CASSQDPWLGSGAFF

j_gene: TRBJ2-6
v_gene: TRBV20-1
abundance: -
CDR3aa: CSARDWDGSSGANVLTF

j_gene: TRBJ2-7
v_gene: TRBV5-1
abundance: -
CDR3aa: CASSLDTSSTYEQYF

j_gene: TRBJ2-2
v_gene: TRBV6-5
abundance: -
CDR3aa: CASCKDPGAGELFF

j_gene: TRBJ2-2
v_gene: TRBV7-6
abundance: -
CDR3aa: CASSSLAGVGELFF

j_gene: TRBJ2-7
v_gene: TRBV5-1
abundance: -
CDR3aa: CASSLVQGTSYEQYF

j_gene: TRBJ2-7
v_gene: TRBV29-1
abundance: -
CDR3aa: CSVVPGQGGYEQYF

j_gene: TRBJ2-7
v_gene: TRBV7-9
abundance: -
CDR3aa: CASSLTGISYEQYF

j_gene: TRBJ1-5
v_gene: TRBV28
abundance: -
CDR3aa: CASSWAFISNQPQHF

j_gene: TRBJ1-4
v_gene: TRBV13
abundance: -
CDR3aa: CASRRTPGQRNEKLFF

j_gene: TRBJ2-7
v_gene: TRBV7-9
abundance: -
CDR3aa: CASSFPGQGIYEQYF

j_gene: TRBJ2-7
v_gene: TRBV3-1
abundance: -
CDR3aa: CASSQSIGSYEQYF

j_gene: TRBJ2-7
v_gene: TRBV4-3
abundance: -
CDR3aa: CASSPRTGIYEQYF

j_gene: TRBJ2-7
v_gene: TRBV6-6
abundance: -
CDR3aa: CASSLAPGLVFEQYF

j_gene: TRBJ2-7
v_gene: TRBV2
abundance: -
CDR3aa: CASIGQGNYEQYF

j_gene: TRBJ2-2
v_gene: TRBV6-2/TRBV6-3
abundance: -
CDR3aa: CASSPFANTGELFF

j_gene: TRBJ1-5
v_gene: TRBV4-3
abundance: -
CDR3aa: CASSQFMGGNQPQHF

j_gene: TRBJ2-7
v_gene: TRBV6-1
abundance: -
CDR3aa: CASSEAPGNGAYEQYF

j_gene: TRBJ1-1
v_gene: TRBV2
abundance: -
CDR3aa: CASIRVGGTEAFF

j_gene: TRBJ2-2
v_gene: TRBV7-2
abundance: -
CDR3aa: CASSQQATGELFF

j_gene: TRBJ2-2
v_gene: TRBV7-8
abundance: -
CDR3aa: CASSLVGTSGWAGELFF

j_gene: TRBJ1-1
v_gene: TRBV4-1
abundance: -
CDR3aa: CASSHKGDTEAFF

j_gene: TRBJ1-5
v_gene: TRBV11-2
abundance: -
CDR3aa: CASSLGGGANQPQHF

j_gene: TRBJ2-7
v_gene: TRBV28
abundance: -
CDR3aa: CASVAIQGKDYEQYF

j_gene: TRBJ2-2
v_gene: TRBV24-1
abundance: -
CDR3aa: CATSDLEGNTGELFF

j_gene: TRBJ1-1
v_gene: TRBV12-3/TRBV12-4
abundance: -
CDR3aa: CASTEGTEAFF

j_gene: TRBJ1-5
v_gene: TRBV12-3/TRBV12-4
abundance: -
CDR3aa: CASSFGNQPQHF

j_gene: TRBJ2-5
v_gene: TRBV15
abundance: -
CDR3aa: CATSTRGGTIQETQYF

j_gene: TRBJ2-1
v_gene: TRBV20-1
abundance: -
CDR3aa: CSASGLGYNEQFF

j_gene: TRBJ2-7
v_gene: TRBV7-2
abundance: -
CDR3aa: CASSSRGSGWNEQYF

j_gene: TRBJ2-5
v_gene: TRBV7-2
abundance: -
CDR3aa: CASSSSIGETQYF